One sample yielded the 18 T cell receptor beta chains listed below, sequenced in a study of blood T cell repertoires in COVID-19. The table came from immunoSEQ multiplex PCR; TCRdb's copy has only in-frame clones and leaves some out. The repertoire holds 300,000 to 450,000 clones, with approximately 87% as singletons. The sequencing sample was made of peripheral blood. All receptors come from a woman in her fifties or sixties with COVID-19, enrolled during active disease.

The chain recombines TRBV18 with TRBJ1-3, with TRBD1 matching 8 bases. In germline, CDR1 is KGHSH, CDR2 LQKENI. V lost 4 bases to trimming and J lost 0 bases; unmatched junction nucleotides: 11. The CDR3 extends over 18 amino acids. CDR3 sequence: CASSLAPNRGSSGNTIYF. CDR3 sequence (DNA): TGTGCCAGCTCACTAGCCCCAAACAGGGGGAGCTCTGGAAACACCATATATTTT. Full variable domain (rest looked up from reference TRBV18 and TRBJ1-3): NAGVMQNPRHLVRRRGQEARLRCSPMKGHSHVYWYRQLPEEGLKFMVYLQKENIIDESGMPKERFSAEFPKEGPSILRIQQVVRGDSAAYFCASSLAPNRGSSGNTIYFGEGSWLTVV.

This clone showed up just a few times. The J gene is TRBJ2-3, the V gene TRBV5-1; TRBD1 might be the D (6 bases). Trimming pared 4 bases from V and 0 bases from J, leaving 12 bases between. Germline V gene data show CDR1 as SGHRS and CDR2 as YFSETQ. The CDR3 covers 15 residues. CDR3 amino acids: CASSRSGDSTDTQYF. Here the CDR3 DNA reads TGCGCCAGCAGCAGATCAGGGGATAGCACAGATACGCAGTATTTT.

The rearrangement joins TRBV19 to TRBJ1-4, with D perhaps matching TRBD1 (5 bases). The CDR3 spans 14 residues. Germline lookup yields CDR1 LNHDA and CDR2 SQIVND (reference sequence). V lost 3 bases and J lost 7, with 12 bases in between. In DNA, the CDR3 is TGTGCCAGTAGTATCTTCAGGGTGGCTGAAAAACTGTTTTTT. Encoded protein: CASSIFRVAEKLFF.

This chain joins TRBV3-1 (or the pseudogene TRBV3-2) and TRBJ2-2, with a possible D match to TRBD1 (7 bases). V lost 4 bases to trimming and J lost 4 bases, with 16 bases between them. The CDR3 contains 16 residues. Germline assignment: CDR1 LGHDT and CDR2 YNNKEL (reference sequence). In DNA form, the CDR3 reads TGTGCCAGCAGCCCAAGGAGGGGGCAGGGCACCGGGGAGCTGTTTTTT. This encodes CASSPRRGQGTGELFF.

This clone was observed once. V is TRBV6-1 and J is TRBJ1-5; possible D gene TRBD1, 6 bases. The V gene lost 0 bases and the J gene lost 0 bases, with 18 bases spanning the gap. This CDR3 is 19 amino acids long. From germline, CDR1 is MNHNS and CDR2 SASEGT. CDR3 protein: CASSEAWAGALPSNQPQHF. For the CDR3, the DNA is TGTGCCAGCAGTGAAGCGTGGGCAGGGGCCCTCCCTAGCAATCAGCCCCAGCATTTT.

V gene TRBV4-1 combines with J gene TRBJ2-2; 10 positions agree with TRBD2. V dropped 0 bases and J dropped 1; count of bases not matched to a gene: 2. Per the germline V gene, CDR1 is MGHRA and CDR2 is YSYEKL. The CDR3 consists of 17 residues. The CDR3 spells CASSQDRLAGNTGELFF. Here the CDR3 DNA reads TGCGCCAGCAGCCAAGATCGACTAGCGGGGAACACCGGGGAGCTGTTTTTT.

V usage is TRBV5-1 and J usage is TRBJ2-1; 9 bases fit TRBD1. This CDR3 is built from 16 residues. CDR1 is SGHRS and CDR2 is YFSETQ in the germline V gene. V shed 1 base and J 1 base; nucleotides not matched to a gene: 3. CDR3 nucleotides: TGCGCCAGCAGCTTGACGACAGGGGGGTCCTACAATGAGCAGTTCTTC. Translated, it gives CASSLTTGGSYNEQFF.

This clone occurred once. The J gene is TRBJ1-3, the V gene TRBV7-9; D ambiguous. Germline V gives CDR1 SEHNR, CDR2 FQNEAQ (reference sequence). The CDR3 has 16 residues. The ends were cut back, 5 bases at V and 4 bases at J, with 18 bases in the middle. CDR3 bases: TGTGCCAGCAGCGACGACCCGACTGTGCGGGGAAACACCATATATTTT. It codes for CASSDDPTVRGNTIYF. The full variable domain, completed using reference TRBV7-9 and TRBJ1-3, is DTGVSQNPRHKITKRGQNVTFRCDPISEHNRLYWYRQTLGQGPEFLTYFQNEAQLEKSRLLSDRFSAERPKGSFSTLEIQRTEQGDSAMYLCASSDDPTVRGNTIYFGEGSWLTVV.

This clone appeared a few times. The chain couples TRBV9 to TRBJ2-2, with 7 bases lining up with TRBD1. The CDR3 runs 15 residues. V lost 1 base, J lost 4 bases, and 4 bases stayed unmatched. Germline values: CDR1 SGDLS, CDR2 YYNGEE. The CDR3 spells CASSVTTGTTGELFF. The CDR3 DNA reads TGTGCCAGCAGCGTAACGACAGGGACCACCGGGGAGCTGTTTTTT.

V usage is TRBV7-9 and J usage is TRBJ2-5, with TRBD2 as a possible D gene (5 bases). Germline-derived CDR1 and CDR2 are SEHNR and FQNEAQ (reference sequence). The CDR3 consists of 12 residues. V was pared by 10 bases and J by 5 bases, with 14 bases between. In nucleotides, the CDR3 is TGTGCCATGGAGGAGGCAAGGGAGACCCAGTACTTC. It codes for CAMEEARETQYF.

The CDR3 DNA sequence: TGTGCCAGCGGCCAGGGGCCCCACTATAATTCACCCCTCCACTTT. Amino acid sequence: CASGQGPHYNSPLHF. The rearrangement uses TRBV2 and TRBJ1-6; possible D gene TRBD1, 6 bases. The CDR3 contains 15 residues. V was pared by 8 bases and J by 3 bases, with 14 bases between. Looked up from germline, CDR1 is SNHLY and CDR2 is FYNNEI.

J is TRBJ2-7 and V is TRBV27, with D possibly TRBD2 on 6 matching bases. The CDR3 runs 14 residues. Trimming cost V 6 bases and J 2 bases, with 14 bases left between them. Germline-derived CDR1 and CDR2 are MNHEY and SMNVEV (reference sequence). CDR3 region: CASSRWGGTYEQYF. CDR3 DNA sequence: TGTGCCAGCAGCCGATGGGGAGGAACCTACGAGCAGTACTTC.

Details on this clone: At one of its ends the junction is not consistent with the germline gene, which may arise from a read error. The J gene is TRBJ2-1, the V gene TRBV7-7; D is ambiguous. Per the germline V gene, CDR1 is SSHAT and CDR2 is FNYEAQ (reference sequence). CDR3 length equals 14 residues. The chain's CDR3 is CASSPGLVSDEQFF. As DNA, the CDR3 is TGTGCTAGCAGCCCAGGTCTTGTCTCGGATGAGCAGTTCTTC.

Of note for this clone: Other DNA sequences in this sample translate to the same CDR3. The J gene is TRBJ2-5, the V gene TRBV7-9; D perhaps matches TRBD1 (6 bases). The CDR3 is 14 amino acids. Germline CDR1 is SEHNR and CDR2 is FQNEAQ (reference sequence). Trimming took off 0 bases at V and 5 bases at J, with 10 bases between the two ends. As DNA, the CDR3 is TGTGCCAGCAGCTTAGCTGGGGGCGGCGAGACCCAGTACTTC. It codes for CASSLAGGGETQYF.

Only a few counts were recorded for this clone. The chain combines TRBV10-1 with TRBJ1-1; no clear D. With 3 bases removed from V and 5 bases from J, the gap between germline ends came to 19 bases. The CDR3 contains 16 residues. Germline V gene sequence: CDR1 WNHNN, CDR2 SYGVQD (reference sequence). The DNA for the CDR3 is TGCGCCAGCAGTGACCTCGGGCTTGGGCGGGCAACTGAAGCTTTCTTT. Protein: CASSDLGLGRATEAFF.

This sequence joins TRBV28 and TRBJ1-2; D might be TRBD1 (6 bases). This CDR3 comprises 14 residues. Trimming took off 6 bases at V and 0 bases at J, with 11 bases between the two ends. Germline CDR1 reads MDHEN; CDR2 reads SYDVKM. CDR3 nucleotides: TGTGCCAGCAGCGCAGGGGAACCTAACTATGGCTACACCTTC. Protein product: CASSAGEPNYGYTF.

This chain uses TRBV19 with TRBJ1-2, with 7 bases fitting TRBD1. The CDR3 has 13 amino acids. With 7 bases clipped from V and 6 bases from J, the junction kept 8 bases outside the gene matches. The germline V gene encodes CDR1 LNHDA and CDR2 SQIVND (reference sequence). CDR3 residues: CASNSHRGNGYTF. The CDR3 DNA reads TGTGCCAGTAATTCGCACAGGGGTAATGGCTACACCTTC. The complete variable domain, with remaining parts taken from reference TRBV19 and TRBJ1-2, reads DGGITQSPKYLFRKEGQNVTLSCEQNLNHDAMYWYRQDPGQGLRLIYYSQIVNDFQKGDIAEGYSVSREKKESFPLTVTSAQKNPTAFYLCASNSHRGNGYTFGSGTRLTVV.

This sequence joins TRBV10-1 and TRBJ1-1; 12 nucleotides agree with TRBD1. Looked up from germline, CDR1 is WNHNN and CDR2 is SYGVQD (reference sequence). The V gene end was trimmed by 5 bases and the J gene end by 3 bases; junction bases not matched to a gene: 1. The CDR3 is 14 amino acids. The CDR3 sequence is CASSRDRGHTEAFF. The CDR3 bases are TGCGCCAGCAGTCGGGACAGGGGGCACACTGAAGCTTTCTTT.